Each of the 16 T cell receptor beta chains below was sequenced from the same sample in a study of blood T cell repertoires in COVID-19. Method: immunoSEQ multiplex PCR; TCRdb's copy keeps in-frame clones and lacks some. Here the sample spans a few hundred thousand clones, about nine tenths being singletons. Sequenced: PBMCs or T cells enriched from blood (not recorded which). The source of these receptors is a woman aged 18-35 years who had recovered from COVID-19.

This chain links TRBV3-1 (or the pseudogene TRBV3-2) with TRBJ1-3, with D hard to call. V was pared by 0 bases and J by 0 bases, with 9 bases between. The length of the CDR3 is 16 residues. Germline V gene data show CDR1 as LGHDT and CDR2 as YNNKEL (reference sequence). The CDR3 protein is CASSQDVSLSGNTIYF. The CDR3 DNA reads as TGTGCCAGCAGCCAAGACGTCTCCCTCTCTGGAAACACCATATATTTT.

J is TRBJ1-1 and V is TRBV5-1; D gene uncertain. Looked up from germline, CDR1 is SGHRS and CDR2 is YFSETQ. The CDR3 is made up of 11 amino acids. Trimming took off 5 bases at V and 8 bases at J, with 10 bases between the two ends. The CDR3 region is CASSSGEEAFF. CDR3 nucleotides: TGCGCCAGCAGTTCTGGTGAGGAAGCTTTCTTT.

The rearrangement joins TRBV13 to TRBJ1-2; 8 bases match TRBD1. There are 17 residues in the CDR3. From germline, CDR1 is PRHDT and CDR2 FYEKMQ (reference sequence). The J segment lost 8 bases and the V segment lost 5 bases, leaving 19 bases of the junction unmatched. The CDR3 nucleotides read TGTGCCAGCAGCCCGATGGGGTCCGGACAGGGAGCGTGGGGCTACACCTTC. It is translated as CASSPMGSGQGAWGYTF. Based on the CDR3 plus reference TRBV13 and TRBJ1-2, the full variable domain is AAGVIQSPRHLIKEKRETATLKCYPIPRHDTVYWYQQGPGQDPQFLISFYEKMQSDKGSIPDRFSAQQFSDYHSELNMSSLELGDSALYFCASSPMGSGQGAWGYTFGSGTRLTVV.

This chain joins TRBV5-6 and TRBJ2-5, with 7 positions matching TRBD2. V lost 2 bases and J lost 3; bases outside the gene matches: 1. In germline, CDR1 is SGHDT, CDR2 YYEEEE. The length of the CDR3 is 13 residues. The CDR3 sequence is CASSFAGEETQYF. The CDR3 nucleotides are TGTGCCAGCAGCTTTGCGGGGGAAGAGACCCAGTACTTC. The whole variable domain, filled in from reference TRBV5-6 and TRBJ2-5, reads DAGVTQSPTHLIKTRGQQVTLRCSPKSGHDTVSWYQQALGQGPQFIFQYYEEEERQRGNFPDRFSGHQFPNYSSELNVNALLLGDSALYLCASSFAGEETQYFGPGTRLLVL.

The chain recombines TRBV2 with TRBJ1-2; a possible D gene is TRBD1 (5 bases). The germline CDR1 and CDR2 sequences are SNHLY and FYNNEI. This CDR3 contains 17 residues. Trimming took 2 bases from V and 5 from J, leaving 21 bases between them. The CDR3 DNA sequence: TGTGCCAGCAGTGAAAGTCAGGTTCTCCTAAAGGGGTATGGCTACACCTTC. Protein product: CASSESQVLLKGYGYTF.

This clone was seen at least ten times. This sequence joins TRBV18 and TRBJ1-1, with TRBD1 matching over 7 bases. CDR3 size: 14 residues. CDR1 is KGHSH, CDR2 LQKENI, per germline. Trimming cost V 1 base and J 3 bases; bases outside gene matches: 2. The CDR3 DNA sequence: TGTGCCAGCTCACCACTCGGACAGGACACTGAAGCTTTCTTT. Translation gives CASSPLGQDTEAFF.

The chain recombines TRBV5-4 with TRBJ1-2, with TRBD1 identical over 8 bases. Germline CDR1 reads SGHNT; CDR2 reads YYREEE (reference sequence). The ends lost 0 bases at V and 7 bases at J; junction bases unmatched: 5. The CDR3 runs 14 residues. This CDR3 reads CASSLGQGAGGYTF. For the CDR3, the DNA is TGTGCCAGCAGCTTGGGTCAGGGGGCTGGTGGCTACACCTTC.

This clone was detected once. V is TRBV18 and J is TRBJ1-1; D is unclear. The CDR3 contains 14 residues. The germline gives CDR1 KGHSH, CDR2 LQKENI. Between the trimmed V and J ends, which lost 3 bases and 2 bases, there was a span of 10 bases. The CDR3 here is CASSPDSPNTEAFF. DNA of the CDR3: TGTGCCAGCTCACCCGATAGTCCCAACACTGAAGCTTTCTTT.

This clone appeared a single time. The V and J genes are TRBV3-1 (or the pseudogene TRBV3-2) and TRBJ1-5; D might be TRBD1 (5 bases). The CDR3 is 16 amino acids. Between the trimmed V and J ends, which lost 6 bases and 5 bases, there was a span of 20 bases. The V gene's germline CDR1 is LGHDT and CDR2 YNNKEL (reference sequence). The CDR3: CASSWGGAGFDQPQHF. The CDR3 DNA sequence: TGTGCCAGCAGTTGGGGAGGGGCTGGGTTTGATCAGCCCCAGCATTTT.

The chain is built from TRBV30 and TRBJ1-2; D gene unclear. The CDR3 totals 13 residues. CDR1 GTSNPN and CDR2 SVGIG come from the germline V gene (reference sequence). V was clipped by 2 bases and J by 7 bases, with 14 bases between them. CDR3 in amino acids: CAWSHGSAGGYTF. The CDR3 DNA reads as TGTGCCTGGAGTCATGGATCCGCAGGTGGCTACACCTTC.

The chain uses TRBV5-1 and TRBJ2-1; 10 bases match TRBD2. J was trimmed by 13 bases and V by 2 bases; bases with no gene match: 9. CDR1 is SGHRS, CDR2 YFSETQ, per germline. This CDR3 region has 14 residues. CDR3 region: CASSLGASGRGQFF. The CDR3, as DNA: TGCGCCAGCAGCTTAGGGGCTAGCGGGAGAGGTCAGTTCTTC.

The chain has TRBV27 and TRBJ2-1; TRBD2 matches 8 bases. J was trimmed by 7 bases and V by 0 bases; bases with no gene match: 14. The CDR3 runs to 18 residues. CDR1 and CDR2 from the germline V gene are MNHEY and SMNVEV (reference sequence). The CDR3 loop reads CASSLSPPLAGPGNEQFF. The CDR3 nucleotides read TGTGCCAGCAGTTTATCCCCGCCTCTAGCGGGCCCAGGGAATGAGCAGTTCTTC.

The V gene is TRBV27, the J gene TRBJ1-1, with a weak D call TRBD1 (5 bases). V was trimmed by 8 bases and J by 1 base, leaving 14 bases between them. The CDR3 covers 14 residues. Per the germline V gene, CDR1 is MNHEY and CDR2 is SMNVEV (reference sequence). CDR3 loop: CASRLGAANTEAFF. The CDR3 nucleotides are TGTGCCAGCCGTCTAGGGGCCGCGAACACTGAAGCTTTCTTT.

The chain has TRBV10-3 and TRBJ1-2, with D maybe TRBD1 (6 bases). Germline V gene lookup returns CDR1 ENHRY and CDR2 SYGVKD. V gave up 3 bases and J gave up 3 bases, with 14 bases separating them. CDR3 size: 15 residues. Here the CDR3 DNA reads TGTGCCATCAGTGAAGGGCCGACAGGAGACTATGGCTACACCTTC. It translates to CAISEGPTGDYGYTF.

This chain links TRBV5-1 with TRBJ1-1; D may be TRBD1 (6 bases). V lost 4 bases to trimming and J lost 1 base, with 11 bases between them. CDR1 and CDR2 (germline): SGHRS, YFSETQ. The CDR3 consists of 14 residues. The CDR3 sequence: CASSQDSRNTEAFF. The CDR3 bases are TGCGCCAGCAGCCAGGACAGCCGGAACACTGAAGCTTTCTTT.

CDR3 DNA sequence: TGTGCCAGCAGTCTCGACAGGGTTTATGGCTACACCTTC. Translated, it gives CASSLDRVYGYTF. The gene calls are TRBV2 and TRBJ1-2; 7 positions match TRBD1. Germline-derived CDR1 and CDR2 are SNHLY and FYNNEI. The CDR3 is made up of 13 amino acids. V shed 5 bases and J 5 bases; nucleotides not matched to a gene: 5.